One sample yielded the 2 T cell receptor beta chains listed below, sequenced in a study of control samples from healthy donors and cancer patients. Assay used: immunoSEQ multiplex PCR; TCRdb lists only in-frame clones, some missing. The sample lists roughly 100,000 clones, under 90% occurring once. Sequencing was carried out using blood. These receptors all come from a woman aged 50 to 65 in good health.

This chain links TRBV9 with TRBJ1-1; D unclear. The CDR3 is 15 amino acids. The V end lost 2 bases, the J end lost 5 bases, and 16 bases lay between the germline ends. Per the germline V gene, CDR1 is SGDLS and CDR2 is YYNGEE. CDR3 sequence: CASSVGGRDGTEAFF. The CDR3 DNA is TGTGCCAGCAGCGTTGGAGGGAGAGATGGAACTGAAGCTTTCTTT.

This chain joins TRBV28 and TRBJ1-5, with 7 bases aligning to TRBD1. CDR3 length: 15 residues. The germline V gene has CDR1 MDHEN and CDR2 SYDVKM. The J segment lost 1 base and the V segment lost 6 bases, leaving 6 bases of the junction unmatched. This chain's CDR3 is CASSAGTVSNQPQHF. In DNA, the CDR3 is TGTGCCAGCAGCGCGGGGACAGTCAGCAATCAGCCCCAGCATTTT.